This T cell receptor (beta chain) comes out of a study of PD-1 blockade in mismatch repair-deficient tumors. The method was immunoSEQ multiplex PCR; TCRdb's version includes in-frame clones alone and lacks a portion of them. The sample shows more than 90,000 clones, roughly 80% of them seen only once. TCR sequencing covered three patients who responded to pembrolizumab. Per the germline V gene, CDR1 is LNHNV and CDR2 is YYDKDF (reference sequence). V was clipped by 7 bases and J by 1 base; unmatched bases: 3. This CDR3 has 14 amino acids. The chain joins TRBV15 to TRBJ2-5; 10 bases map to TRBD2. This receptor was taken from an adult with mismatch repair-deficient cancer. The sample in question was peripheral blood, obtained 60 weeks after starting pembrolizumab. CDR3 amino acids: CATNSGRAQETQYF. CDR3 sequence (DNA): TGTGCCACCAACAGCGGGAGGGCCCAAGAGACCCAGTACTTC.